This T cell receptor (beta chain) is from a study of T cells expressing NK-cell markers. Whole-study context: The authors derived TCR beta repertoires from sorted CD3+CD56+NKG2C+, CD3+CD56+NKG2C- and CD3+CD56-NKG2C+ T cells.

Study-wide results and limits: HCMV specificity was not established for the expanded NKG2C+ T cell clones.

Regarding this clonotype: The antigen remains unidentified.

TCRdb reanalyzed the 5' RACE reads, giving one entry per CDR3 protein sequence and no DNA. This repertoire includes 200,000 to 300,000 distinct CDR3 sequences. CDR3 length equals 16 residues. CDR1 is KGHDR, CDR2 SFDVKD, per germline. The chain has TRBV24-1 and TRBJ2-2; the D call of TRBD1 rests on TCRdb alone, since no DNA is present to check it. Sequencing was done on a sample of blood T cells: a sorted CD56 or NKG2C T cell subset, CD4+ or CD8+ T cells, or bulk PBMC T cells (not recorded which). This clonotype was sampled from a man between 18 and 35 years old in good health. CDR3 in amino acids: CATTPGPKANTGELFF.